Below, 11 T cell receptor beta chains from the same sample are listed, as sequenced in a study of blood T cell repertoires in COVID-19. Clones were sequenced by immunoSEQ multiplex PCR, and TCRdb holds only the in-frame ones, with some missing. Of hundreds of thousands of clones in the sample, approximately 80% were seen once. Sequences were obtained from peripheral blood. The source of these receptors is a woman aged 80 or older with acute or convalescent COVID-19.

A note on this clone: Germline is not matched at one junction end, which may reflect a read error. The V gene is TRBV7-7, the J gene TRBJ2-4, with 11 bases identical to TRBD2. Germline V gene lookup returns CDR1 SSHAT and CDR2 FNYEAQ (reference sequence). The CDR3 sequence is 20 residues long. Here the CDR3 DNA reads TGTGCTAGCAGCTCCGGGACTAGCGGAGACCCTTTCCTAGCCAAAAACATTCAGTACTTC. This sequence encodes CASSSGTSGDPFLAKNIQYF.

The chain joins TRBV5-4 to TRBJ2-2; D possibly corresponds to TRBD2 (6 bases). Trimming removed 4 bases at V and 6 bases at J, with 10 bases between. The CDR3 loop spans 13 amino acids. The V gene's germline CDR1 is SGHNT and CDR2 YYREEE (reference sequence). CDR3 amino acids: CASSGRLAGELFF. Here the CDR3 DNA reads TGTGCCAGCAGCGGGAGACTAGCCGGGGAGCTGTTTTTT. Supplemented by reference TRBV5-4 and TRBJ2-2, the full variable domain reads ETGVTQSPTHLIKTRGQQVTLRCSSQSGHNTVSWYQQALGQGPQFIFQYYREEENGRGNFPPRFSGLQFPNYSSELNVNALELDDSALYLCASSGRLAGELFFGEGSRLTVL.

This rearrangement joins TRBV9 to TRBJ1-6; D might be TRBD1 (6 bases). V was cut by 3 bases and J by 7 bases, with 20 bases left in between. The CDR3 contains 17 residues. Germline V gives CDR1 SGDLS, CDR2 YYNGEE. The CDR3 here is CASSALDSELRNSPLHF. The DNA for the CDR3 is TGTGCCAGCAGCGCTCTGGACAGCGAGTTGAGGAATTCACCCCTCCACTTT.

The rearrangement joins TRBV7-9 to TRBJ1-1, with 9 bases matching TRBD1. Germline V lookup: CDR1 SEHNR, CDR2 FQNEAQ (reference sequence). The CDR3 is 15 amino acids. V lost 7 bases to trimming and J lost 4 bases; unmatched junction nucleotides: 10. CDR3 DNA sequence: TGTGCCAGCACCCCAAGGGACAGGGTGGGCACTGAAGCTTTCTTT. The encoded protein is CASTPRDRVGTEAFF.

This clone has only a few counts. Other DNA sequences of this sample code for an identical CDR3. The CDR3 sequence: CASTRQPNTEAFF. The CDR3 DNA reads as TGTGCCAGTACCCGACAGCCGAACACTGAAGCTTTCTTT. The chain joins TRBV19 to TRBJ1-1; D may be TRBD1 (5 bases). This CDR3 comprises 13 residues. Germline V gene data show CDR1 as LNHDA and CDR2 as SQIVND (reference sequence). The V and J ends lost 7 bases and 1 base respectively, with 10 bases between them.

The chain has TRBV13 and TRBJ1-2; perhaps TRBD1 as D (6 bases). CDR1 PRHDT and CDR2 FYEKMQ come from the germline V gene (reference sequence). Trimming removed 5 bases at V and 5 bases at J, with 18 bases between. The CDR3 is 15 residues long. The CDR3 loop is CASSRQYGGPYGYTF. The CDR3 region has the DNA TGTGCCAGCAGCCGACAATATGGGGGCCCATATGGCTACACCTTC.

The CDR3 region is CASSLDLGGAYEQYF. In DNA form, the CDR3 reads TGTGCCAGCAGCCTAGATTTAGGCGGGGCCTACGAGCAGTACTTC. The genes are TRBV5-4 and TRBJ2-7; D perhaps matches TRBD2 (6 bases). Germline CDR1 SGHNT, CDR2 YYREEE (reference sequence). CDR3 length equals 15 residues. Between the trimmed V and J ends, which lost 4 bases and 2 bases, there was a span of 16 bases.

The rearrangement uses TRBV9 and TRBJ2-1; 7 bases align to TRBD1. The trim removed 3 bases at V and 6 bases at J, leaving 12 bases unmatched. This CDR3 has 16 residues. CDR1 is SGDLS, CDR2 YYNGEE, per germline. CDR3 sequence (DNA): TGTGCCAGCAGCGAGAGGGACAGAATTCAAATCAATGAGCAGTTCTTC. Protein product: CASSERDRIQINEQFF.

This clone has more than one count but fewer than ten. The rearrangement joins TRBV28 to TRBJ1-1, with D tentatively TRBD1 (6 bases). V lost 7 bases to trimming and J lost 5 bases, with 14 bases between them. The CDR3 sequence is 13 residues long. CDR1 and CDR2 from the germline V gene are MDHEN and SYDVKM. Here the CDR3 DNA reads TGTGCCAGCAAAGGGCCAGGGGTGACTGAAGCTTTCTTT. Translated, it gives CASKGPGVTEAFF.

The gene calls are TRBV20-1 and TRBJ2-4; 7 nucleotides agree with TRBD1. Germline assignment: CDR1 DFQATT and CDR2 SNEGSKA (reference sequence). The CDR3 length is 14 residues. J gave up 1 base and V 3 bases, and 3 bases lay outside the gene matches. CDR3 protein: CSASEGAAKNIQYF. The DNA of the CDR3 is TGCAGTGCTAGTGAGGGGGCGGCCAAAAACATTCAGTACTTC.

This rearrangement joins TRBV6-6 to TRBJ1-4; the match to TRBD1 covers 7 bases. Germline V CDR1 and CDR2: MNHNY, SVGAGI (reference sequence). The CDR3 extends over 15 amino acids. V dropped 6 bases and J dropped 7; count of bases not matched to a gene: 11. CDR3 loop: CASSREERGREKLFF. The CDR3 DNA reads TGTGCCAGCAGCCGGGAAGAAAGGGGGCGTGAAAAACTGTTTTTT.